These 16 T cell receptor beta chains were all obtained from the same sample, sequenced in a study of blood T cell repertoires in COVID-19. Clones were read by immunoSEQ multiplex PCR, and TCRdb kept only the in-frame ones, dropping some. The sample includes about 210,000 clones, about 84% of them seen just once. Sequenced input: peripheral blood. These receptors originate from a woman older than 75 with COVID-19, enrolled during active disease.

The genes are TRBV19 and TRBJ1-5; D remains unclear. The CDR3 is 15 residues long. CDR1 LNHDA and CDR2 SQIVND come from the germline V gene (reference sequence). Trimming cost V 2 bases and J 7 bases, with 15 bases left between them. The CDR3 DNA follows: TGTGCCAGTAGTATACCCCCCCCGGGGATGCAGCCCCAGCATTTT. Protein product: CASSIPPPGMQPQHF.

A single count supports this clone. The chain is built from TRBV27 and TRBJ1-1; perhaps TRBD1 as D (5 bases). The germline gives CDR1 MNHEY, CDR2 SMNVEV (reference sequence). Trimming pared 6 bases from V and 4 bases from J, leaving 18 bases between. The CDR3 sequence is 15 residues long. The CDR3 sequence: CASSLEGGVGTEAFF. The CDR3 nucleotides read TGTGCCAGCAGCCTAGAGGGAGGGGTCGGCACTGAAGCTTTCTTT.

The chain joins TRBV5-1 to TRBJ2-3; possibly TRBD2 for D (6 bases). Per the germline V gene, CDR1 is SGHRS and CDR2 is YFSETQ. The V end was cut by 4 bases, the J end by 8 bases, with 23 bases between. CDR3 length equals 16 residues. CDR3 amino acids: CASSQKPPAGFGTQYF. In nucleotides, the CDR3 is TGCGCCAGCAGCCAAAAGCCCCCCGCGGGGTTCGGTACGCAGTATTTT.

The chain is built from TRBV2 and TRBJ2-3, with 7 bases fitting TRBD1. This CDR3 has 12 amino acids. Trimming at V came to 4 bases and at J to 8 bases, leaving 3 bases not matched to a gene. Germline V gene lookup returns CDR1 SNHLY and CDR2 FYNNEI. In DNA form, the CDR3 reads TGTGCCAGCAGTGGCGACAGGGCTACGCAGTATTTT. This gives the protein CASSGDRATQYF.

This sequence joins TRBV5-1 and TRBJ1-1; 7 bases are shared with TRBD1. This CDR3 has 14 amino acids. The ends lost 3 bases at V and 1 base at J; junction bases unmatched: 3. The germline V gene encodes CDR1 SGHRS and CDR2 YFSETQ. The CDR3, as DNA: TGCGCCAGCAGCTCCAGGACAGGGAACACTGAAGCTTTCTTT. Residues: CASSSRTGNTEAFF.

The rearrangement links TRBV5-6 to TRBJ2-7, with D tentatively TRBD2 (7 bases). V was clipped by 2 bases and J by 5 bases, with 11 bases between them. CDR1 and CDR2 (germline): SGHDT, YYEEEE. This CDR3 is 13 amino acids long. The CDR3 sequence is CASSFGGPDEQYF. In DNA form, the CDR3 reads TGTGCCAGCAGCTTCGGGGGGCCGGACGAGCAGTACTTC.

This clone has a single count. CDR3 in DNA: TGTGCCAGCAGTTTTGGAGGGACAGACTATGGCTACACCTTC. This gives the protein CASSFGGTDYGYTF. The chain carries TRBV28 and TRBJ1-2, with 7 bases fitting TRBD1. This CDR3 is built from 14 residues. The V gene's germline CDR1 is MDHEN and CDR2 SYDVKM. V dropped 3 bases and J dropped 3; count of bases not matched to a gene: 4.

The CDR3 nucleotides read TGTGCCAGTAACAAGGCCCGGACAGGGGAGATCTATGGCTACACCTTC. This codes for CASNKARTGEIYGYTF. The chain recombines TRBV19 with TRBJ1-2, with 9 bases aligning to TRBD1. Trimming took 7 bases from V and 4 from J; bases not matched to a gene: 13. In germline, CDR1 is LNHDA, CDR2 SQIVND (reference sequence). CDR3 size: 16 residues. The entire variable domain, with the rest obtained from reference TRBV19 and TRBJ1-2, is as follows: DGGITQSPKYLFRKEGQNVTLSCEQNLNHDAMYWYRQDPGQGLRLIYYSQIVNDFQKGDIAEGYSVSREKKESFPLTVTSAQKNPTAFYLCASNKARTGEIYGYTFGSGTRLTVV.

This clone was counted between two and nine times. This chain connects TRBV7-9 to TRBJ2-7, with D possibly TRBD2 on 6 matching bases. CDR3 length: 15 residues. Trimming pared 7 bases from V and 4 bases from J, leaving 20 bases between. Germline CDR1 reads SEHNR; CDR2 reads FQNEAQ (reference sequence). The CDR3: CASTNAGPTRYEQYF. CDR3 coding DNA: TGTGCCAGCACAAACGCGGGGCCCACTCGTTACGAGCAGTACTTC.

This rearrangement joins TRBV7-8 to TRBJ2-5, with D perhaps matching TRBD1 (6 bases). V lost 5 bases and J 8 bases, leaving 21 bases between the germline ends. This CDR3 spans 15 amino acids. Germline V lookup: CDR1 SGHVS, CDR2 FQNEAQ. CDR3 bases: TGTGCCAGCAGCCCGCCCGGGACAATCCGAGTAACCCAGTACTTC. This sequence encodes CASSPPGTIRVTQYF.

Details on this clone: A read error may account for a junction end that differs from germline. The V gene is TRBV5-1, the J gene TRBJ1-2; D possibly corresponds to TRBD1 (5 bases). CDR1 and CDR2 from the germline V gene are SGHRS and YFSETQ. This CDR3 is 15 amino acids long. CDR3 bases: TGCGCCAGCAGCGGTGGCGGGGCCCACAGTTTCGGCTACGCCTTC. It codes for CASSGGGAHSFGYAF.

This clone appeared once. V is TRBV5-6 and J is TRBJ2-2; a possible D gene is TRBD2 (7 bases). Trimming pared 4 bases from V and 5 bases from J, leaving 18 bases between. From germline, CDR1 is SGHDT and CDR2 YYEEEE. This CDR3 has 16 amino acids. The CDR3 loop is CASSRRQAGRTGELFF. CDR3 DNA: TGTGCCAGCAGCCGGAGACAGGCCGGGAGGACCGGGGAGCTGTTTTTT.

The genes are TRBV20-1 and TRBJ2-7; D is uncertain. The CDR3 sequence is 11 residues long. The germline V gene has CDR1 DFQATT and CDR2 SNEGSKA (reference sequence). V shed 3 bases and J shed 3 bases, with 6 bases lying between them. This chain's CDR3 is CSASPFYEQYF. In nucleotides, the CDR3 is TGCAGTGCTAGTCCCTTCTACGAGCAGTACTTC.

The chain carries TRBV5-4 and TRBJ1-2; TRBD1 agrees at 8 bases. V lost 0 bases and J lost 2; bases outside the gene matches: 3. This CDR3 spans 15 amino acids. Germline V gene sequence: CDR1 SGHNT, CDR2 YYREEE (reference sequence). The CDR3 DNA follows: TGTGCCAGCAGCTTGGGGGCAGGGGGCAACTATGGCTACACCTTC. It specifies CASSLGAGGNYGYTF.

The chain is built from TRBV30 and TRBJ1-4; D gene unclear. V lost 6 bases to trimming and J lost 7 bases, with 15 bases between them. Germline V lookup: CDR1 GTSNPN, CDR2 SVGIG (reference sequence). The CDR3 totals 13 residues. The CDR3: CACRGPTGEKLFF. The CDR3 DNA follows: TGTGCCTGTAGAGGGCCCACGGGTGAAAAACTGTTTTTT.

This rearrangement joins TRBV3-1 (or the pseudogene TRBV3-2) to TRBJ2-6; D is perhaps TRBD2 (6 bases). CDR1 and CDR2 (germline): LGHDT, YNNKEL (reference sequence). The CDR3 contains 16 residues. V lost 4 bases, J lost 3 bases, and 13 bases lay in between. The CDR3 bases are TGTGCCAGCAGCCCACCGGGAGAAGTTGGGGCCAACGTCCTGACTTTC. This codes for CASSPPGEVGANVLTF.